This T cell receptor (beta chain) was recorded in a study of beta chain features in type 1 diabetes. The study, taken as a whole, reports: Among patients with Type 1 diabetes, TCRB CDR3s were moderately but significantly shorter in every one of the four CD4+ subsets. Insertions at VDJ junctions were less frequent in type 1 diabetes patients. These patients also deleted more nucleotides at the same junctions.

As concerns this clone: Its antigen is still unknown.

The authors reverse transcribed all of the isolated RNA, so sequencing captured expressed TCRB transcripts. Mean read depth for naive, central memory and regulatory T cell samples was a few million reads. Here immunoSEQ multiplex PCR was the method, and the copy in TCRdb shows in-frame clones only, minus some. The table has more than 300,000 clones, about 12% seen once. Germline V CDR1 and CDR2: LGHNA, YSLEER. The CDR3 totals 14 residues. The V and J ends lost 0 bases and 10 bases respectively, with 13 bases between them. The sample taken for sequencing was naive CD4+ T cells from blood. The V gene is TRBV4-3, the J gene TRBJ2-1; a possible D gene is TRBD1 (6 bases). The receptor was isolated from a woman between 18 and 29 years old with type 1 diabetes. In DNA form, the CDR3 reads TGCGCCAGCAGCCAAGACCGTGGACAGAGGGAGCAGTTCTTC. This gives the protein CASSQDRGQREQFF.